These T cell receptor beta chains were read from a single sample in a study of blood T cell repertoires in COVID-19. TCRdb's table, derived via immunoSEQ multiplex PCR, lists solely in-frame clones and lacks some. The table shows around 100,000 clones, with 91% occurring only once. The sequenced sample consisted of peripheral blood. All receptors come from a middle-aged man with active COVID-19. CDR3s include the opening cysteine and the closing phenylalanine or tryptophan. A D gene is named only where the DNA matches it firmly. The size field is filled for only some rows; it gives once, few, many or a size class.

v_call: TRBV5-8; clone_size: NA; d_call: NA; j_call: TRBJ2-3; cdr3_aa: CASSFITDTSTDTQYF; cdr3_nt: TGTGCCAGCAGCTTTATTACAGACACTAGCACAGATACGCAGTATTTT
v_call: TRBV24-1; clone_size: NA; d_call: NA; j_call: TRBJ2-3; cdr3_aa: CATSDSAGTQYF; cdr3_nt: TGTGCCACCAGTGATTCGGCAGGGACGCAGTATTTT
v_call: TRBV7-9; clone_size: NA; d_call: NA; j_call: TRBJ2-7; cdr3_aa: CASSPDQVSYEQYF; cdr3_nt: TGTGCCAGCAGCCCTGACCAGGTCTCCTACGAGCAGTACTTC
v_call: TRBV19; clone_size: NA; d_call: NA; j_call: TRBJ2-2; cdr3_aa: CASSVVVGSTGELFF; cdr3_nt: TGTGCCAGTAGTGTCGTGGTTGGGAGCACCGGGGAGCTGTTTTTT
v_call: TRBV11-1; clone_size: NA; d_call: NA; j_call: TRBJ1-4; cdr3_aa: CASSGGVRFGEKLFF; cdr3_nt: TGTGCCAGCAGCGGAGGAGTCAGGTTTGGTGAAAAACTGTTTTTT
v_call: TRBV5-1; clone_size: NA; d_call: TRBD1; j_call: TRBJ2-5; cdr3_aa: CASSPYDRDQETQYF; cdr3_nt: TGCGCCAGCAGCCCGTACGACAGGGACCAAGAGACCCAGTACTTC
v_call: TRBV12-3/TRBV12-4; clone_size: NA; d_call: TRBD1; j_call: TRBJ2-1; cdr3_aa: CASEQGEYNEQFF; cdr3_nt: TGTGCCAGTGAACAGGGGGAATACAATGAGCAGTTCTTC
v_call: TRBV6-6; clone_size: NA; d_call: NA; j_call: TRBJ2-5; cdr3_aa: CASSYSLGAETQYF; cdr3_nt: TGTGCCAGCAGTTACTCCCTAGGTGCGGAGACCCAGTACTTC
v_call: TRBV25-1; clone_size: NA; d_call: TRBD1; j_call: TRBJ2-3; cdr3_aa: CASRRGHKADTQYF; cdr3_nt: TGTGCCAGCCGTAGGGGGCATAAGGCAGATACGCAGTATTTT
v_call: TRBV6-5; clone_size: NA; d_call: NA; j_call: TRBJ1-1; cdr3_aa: CATVIFETPGTEAFF; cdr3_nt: TGTGCCACCGTTATTTTTGAGACCCCGGGGACTGAAGCTTTCTTT
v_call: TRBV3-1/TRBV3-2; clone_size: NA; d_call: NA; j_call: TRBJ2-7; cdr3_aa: CASRPQGSHHEQYF; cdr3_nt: TGTGCCAGCAGGCCTCAGGGGTCCCACCACGAGCAGTACTTC
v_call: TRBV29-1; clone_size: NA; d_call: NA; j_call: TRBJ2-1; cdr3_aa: CSVNRVRENNEQFF; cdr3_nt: TGCAGCGTTAACAGGGTTAGGGAAAACAATGAGCAGTTCTTC
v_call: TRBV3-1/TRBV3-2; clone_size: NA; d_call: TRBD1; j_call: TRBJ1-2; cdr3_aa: CASSSGQVGYGYTF; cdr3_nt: TGTGCCAGCAGCTCGGGACAGGTGGGCTATGGCTACACCTTC
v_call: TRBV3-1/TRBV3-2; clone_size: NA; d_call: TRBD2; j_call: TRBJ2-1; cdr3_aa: CASSQTSGGAFEQFF; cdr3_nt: TGTGCCAGCAGCCAGACTAGCGGGGGGGCATTTGAGCAGTTCTTC
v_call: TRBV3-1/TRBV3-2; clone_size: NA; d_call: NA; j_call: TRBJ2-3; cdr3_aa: CASTPDSRQFLTDTQYF; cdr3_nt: TGTGCCAGCACGCCAGATTCTAGACAGTTTTTGACAGATACGCAGTATTTT
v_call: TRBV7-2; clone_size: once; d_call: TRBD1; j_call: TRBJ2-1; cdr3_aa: CASSQTTGVGNEQFF; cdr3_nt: TGTGCCAGCAGCCAGACTACAGGGGTGGGCAATGAGCAGTTCTTC
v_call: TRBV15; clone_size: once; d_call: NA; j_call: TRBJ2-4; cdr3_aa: CATSEANQNIQYF; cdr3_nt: TGTGCCACCAGCGAAGCGAACCAAAACATTCAGTACTTC
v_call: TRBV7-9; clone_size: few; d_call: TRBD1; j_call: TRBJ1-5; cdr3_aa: CASSPDGDRLVRPQHF; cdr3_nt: TGTGCCAGCAGCCCAGACGGGGACAGGCTTGTTCGGCCCCAGCATTTT
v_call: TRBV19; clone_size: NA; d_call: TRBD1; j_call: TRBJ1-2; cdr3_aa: CASNHDRDPYGYTF; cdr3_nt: TGTGCCAGTAACCATGACAGGGACCCCTATGGCTACACCTTC
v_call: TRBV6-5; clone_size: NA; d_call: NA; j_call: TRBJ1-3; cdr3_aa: CASSRTVGNTIYF; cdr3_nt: TGTGCCAGCAGCCGGACAGTCGGAAACACCATATATTTT
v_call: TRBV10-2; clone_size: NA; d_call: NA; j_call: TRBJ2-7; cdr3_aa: CASGGDRSSYEQYF; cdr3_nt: TGCGCCAGCGGGGGGGACAGGAGCTCCTACGAGCAGTACTTC
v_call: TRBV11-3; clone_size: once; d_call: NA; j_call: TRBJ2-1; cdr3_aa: CASSSSRRRDEQFF; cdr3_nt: TGTGCCAGCAGCTCATCCAGACGGCGGGATGAGCAGTTCTTC
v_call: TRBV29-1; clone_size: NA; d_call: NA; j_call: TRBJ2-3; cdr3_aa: CSVVRGSTDTQYF; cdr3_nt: TGCAGCGTTGTCCGGGGTAGCACAGATACGCAGTATTTT
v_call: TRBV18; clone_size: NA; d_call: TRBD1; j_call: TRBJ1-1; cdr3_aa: CASSPNRGNTEAFF; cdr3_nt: TGTGCCAGCTCACCCAACAGGGGGAACACTGAAGCTTTCTTT
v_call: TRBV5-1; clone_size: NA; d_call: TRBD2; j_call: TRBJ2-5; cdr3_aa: CASSQTSGQETQYF; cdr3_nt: TGCGCCAGCAGCCAGACTAGCGGACAAGAGACCCAGTACTTC
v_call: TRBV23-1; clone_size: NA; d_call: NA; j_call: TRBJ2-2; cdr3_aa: CASSQPRLSGYANTGELFF; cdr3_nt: TGCGCCAGCAGTCAACCCCGTCTTAGCGGTTACGCGAACACCGGGGAGCTGTTTTTT
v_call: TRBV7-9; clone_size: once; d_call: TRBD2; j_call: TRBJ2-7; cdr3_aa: CASNPSGRTYEQYF; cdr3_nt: TGTGCCAGCAACCCTAGCGGGAGAACCTACGAGCAGTACTTC
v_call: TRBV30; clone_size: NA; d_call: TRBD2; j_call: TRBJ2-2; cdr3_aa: CAWSGLAATGELFF; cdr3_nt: TGTGCCTGGAGTGGACTAGCGGCCACCGGGGAGCTGTTTTTT
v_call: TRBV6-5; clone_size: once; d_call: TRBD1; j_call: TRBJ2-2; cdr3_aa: CASLDRVDTGELFF; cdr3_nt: TGTGCCAGCCTGGACAGGGTTGACACCGGGGAGCTGTTTTTT
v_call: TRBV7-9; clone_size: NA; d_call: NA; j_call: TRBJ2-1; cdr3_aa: CASSLSSNEQFF; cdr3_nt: TGTGCCAGCAGCTTAAGCTCCAATGAGCAGTTCTTC
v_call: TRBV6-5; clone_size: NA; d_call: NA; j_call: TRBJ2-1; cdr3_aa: CASKDRNLLPTQFF; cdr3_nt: TGTGCCAGCAAAGACAGGAACCTCTTACCGACCCAGTTCTTC
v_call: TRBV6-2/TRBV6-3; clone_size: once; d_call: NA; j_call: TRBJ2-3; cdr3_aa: CASSYWGDGIDTQYF; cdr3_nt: TGTGCCAGCAGTTACTGGGGCGACGGTATCGATACGCAGTATTTT
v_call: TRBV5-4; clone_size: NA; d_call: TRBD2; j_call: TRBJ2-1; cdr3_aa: CASSSTSGIYNEQFF; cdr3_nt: TGTGCCAGCAGCTCGACTAGCGGAATATACAATGAGCAGTTCTTC
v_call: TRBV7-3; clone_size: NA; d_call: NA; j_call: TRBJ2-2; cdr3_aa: CASSLGTTGGELFF; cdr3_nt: TGTGCCAGCAGCTTGGGTACCACGGGAGGGGAGCTGTTTTTT
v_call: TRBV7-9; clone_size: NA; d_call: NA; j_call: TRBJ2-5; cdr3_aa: CASSLNTGVERETQYF; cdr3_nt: TGTGCCAGCAGCTTAAATACGGGAGTTGAGCGAGAGACCCAGTACTTC
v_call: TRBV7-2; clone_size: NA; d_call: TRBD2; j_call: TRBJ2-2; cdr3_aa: CASSLSPSGHPGELFF; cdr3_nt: TGTGCCAGCAGCTTATCCCCTAGCGGACACCCCGGGGAGCTGTTTTTT
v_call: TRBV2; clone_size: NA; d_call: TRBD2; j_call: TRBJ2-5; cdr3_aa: CASSFLAGGKETQYF; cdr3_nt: TGTGCCAGCAGTTTTCTAGCGGGGGGGAAAGAGACCCAGTACTTC
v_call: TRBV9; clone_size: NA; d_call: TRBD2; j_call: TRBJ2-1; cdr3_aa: CASSVDLAGAGEQFF; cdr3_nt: TGTGCCAGCAGCGTAGATCTAGCGGGAGCCGGTGAGCAGTTCTTC
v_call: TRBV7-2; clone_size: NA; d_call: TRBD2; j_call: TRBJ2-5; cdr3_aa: CASSFSGTSLQETQYF; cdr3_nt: TGTGCCAGCAGCTTCTCCGGGACTAGCCTCCAAGAGACCCAGTACTTC
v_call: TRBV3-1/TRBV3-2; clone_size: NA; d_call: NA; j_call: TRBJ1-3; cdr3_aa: CASSSDYRNTIYF; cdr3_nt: TGTGCCAGCAGCTCGGACTACAGAAACACCATATATTTT
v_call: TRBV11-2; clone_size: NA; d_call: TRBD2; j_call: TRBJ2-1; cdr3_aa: CASSYTSGSSYNEQFF; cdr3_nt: TGTGCCAGCAGCTACACTAGCGGGAGCTCCTACAATGAGCAGTTCTTC
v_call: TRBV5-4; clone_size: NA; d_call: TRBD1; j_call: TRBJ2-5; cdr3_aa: CASSLSGTGFQETQYF; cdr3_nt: TGTGCCAGCAGCTTGTCGGGGACAGGTTTTCAAGAGACCCAGTACTTC
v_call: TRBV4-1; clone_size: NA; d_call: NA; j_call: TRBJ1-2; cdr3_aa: CASSQLLTYGYTF; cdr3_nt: TGCGCCAGCAGCCAACTATTAACTTATGGCTACACCTTC
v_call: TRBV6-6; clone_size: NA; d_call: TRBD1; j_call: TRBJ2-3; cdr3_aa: CASSKGQGTDTQYF; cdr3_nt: TGTGCCAGCAGTAAGGGACAGGGCACAGATACGCAGTATTTT
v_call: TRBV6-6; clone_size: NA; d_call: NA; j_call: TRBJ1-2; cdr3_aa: CAGYTHTAGRYTF; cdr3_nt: TGTGCCGGTTACACCCACACGGCAGGCCGCTACACCTTC
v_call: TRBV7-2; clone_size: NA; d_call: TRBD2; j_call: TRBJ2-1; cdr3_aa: CASSLKAGALNEQFF; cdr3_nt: TGTGCCAGCAGCTTAAAAGCGGGGGCCCTCAATGAGCAGTTCTTC